This paragraph covers one T cell receptor (beta chain) sequence. Sequencing used immunoSEQ multiplex PCR; TCRdb keeps in-frame clones, though not all of them. Among around 470,000 clones listed, 89% were seen once. This entry comes from a study of blood T cell repertoires in COVID-19. The Seattle patients joined while their infection was active and were tracked longitudinally afterward. The sequencing input was peripheral blood. This clonotype originated in a man between 18 and 35 years old with COVID-19, enrolled during active disease.

The CDR3 nucleotides are TGTGCCAGCAGTCAAAGCTGGAACACTGAAGCTTTCTTT. Amino acid sequence: CASSQSWNTEAFF. The chain has TRBV11-1 and TRBJ1-1; D is unresolved. Germline loops: CDR1 SGHAT, CDR2 FQDESV (reference sequence). V dropped 6 bases and J dropped 1 base, with 9 bases sitting between them. The CDR3 totals 13 residues.